This paragraph covers one T cell receptor beta chain sequence. The antigen remains unidentified. The CDR3 spans 13 residues. Trimming took off 0 bases at V and 13 bases at J, with 13 bases between the two ends. The V gene's germline CDR1 is MGHRA and CDR2 YSYEKL. Co-extraction of both nucleic acids (RNA and DNA) used about 17-31 mg of unsorted bulk tissue. This sample was taken from a study of tumor-infiltrating lymphocytes in primary liver carcinoma. Study at large: Patients, male and female, were 30 to 69 years old. Tumor stage was T1-T3 N0M0, and tumor size was roughly 4 to 10 cm across. Study-wide findings and caveats: Against blood, tumors held a significantly higher top-250-clone fraction (p = 0.039).

A constant-region primer served to make TCR beta cDNA from approximately 490 ng total RNA. TCR beta libraries came from three nested multiplex PCR rounds using slightly modified ARM-PCR. Amplification in the first two PCR rounds was performed using TRBV1-TRBV30 forward primers and a C-beta reverse primer for roughly 10 cycles each. TCRdb independently ran MiXCR on the multiplex PCR reads; one entry per CDR3 protein. This table holds 40,000 or so distinct CDR3 sequences, approximately 71% found once. This receptor was identified in a man aged 35 to 55 with primary liver carcinoma and hepatitis B virus infection. Sequencing was carried out using tumor-adjacent normal liver tissue. The rearrangement joins TRBV4-1 to TRBJ2-1; D remains ambiguous. The CDR3 nucleotides are TGCGCCAGCAGCCAAGATTTAGGTCCTGATCAGTTCTTC. It is translated as CASSQDLGPDQFF.